These 31 T cell receptor beta chains came from one sample sequenced in a study of lymphopenia after photon versus proton radiotherapy. Produced via immunoSEQ multiplex PCR; TCRdb's table is partial and in-frame only. Among about 39,000 clones listed, 80% to 95% were seen once. Sequencing was performed on peripheral blood, taken from a patient treated with photon-based radiotherapy. The receptors shown here come from a man aged 55 to 70 with cholangiocarcinoma.

The chain's CDR3 is CSVERDSYEQYF. The CDR3 region has the DNA TGCAGCGTTGAAAGGGATTCCTACGAGCAGTACTTC. V gene TRBV29-1 combines with J gene TRBJ2-7, with D unclear. The CDR3 runs to 12 residues. V lost 2 bases, J lost 1 base, and 6 bases lay in between. Germline V gene data show CDR1 as SQVTM and CDR2 as ANQGSEA.

CDR3 coding DNA: TGTGCCAGCAGCATTGATGGGGCTAGCGGGAGTGATACGCAGTATTTT. Translation: CASSIDGASGSDTQYF. The chain recombines TRBV9 with TRBJ2-3, with 10 nucleotides matching TRBD2. The J segment lost 6 bases and the V segment lost 4 bases, leaving 11 bases of the junction unmatched. Germline lookup yields CDR1 SGDLS and CDR2 YYNGEE. The CDR3 is made up of 16 amino acids.

This CDR3 is CSVVGVGGIDQPQHF. In DNA, the CDR3 is TGCAGCGTTGTAGGGGTTGGGGGGATTGATCAGCCCCAGCATTTT. The V gene is TRBV29-1, the J gene TRBJ1-5; tentative D call: TRBD1 (5 bases). CDR1 SQVTM and CDR2 ANQGSEA come from the germline V gene. The CDR3 loop spans 15 amino acids. V lost 4 bases and J lost 5, with 18 bases in between. Using reference TRBV29-1 and TRBJ1-5 for the parts outside the CDR3, the full variable domain is SAVISQKPSRDICQRGTSLTIQCQVDSQVTMMFWYRQQPGQSLTLIATANQGSEATYESGFVIDKFPISRPNLTFSTLTVSNMSPEDSSIYLCSVVGVGGIDQPQHFGDGTRLSIL.

The V gene is TRBV19, the J gene TRBJ2-1; D is unclear. The CDR3 extends over 13 amino acids. Per germline, CDR1 LNHDA and CDR2 SQIVND (reference sequence). With 2 bases removed from V and 8 bases from J, the gap between germline ends came to 10 bases. The CDR3 nucleotides are TGTGCCAGTAGTATACCCCCTCTAGATGAGCAGTTCTTC. Protein sequence: CASSIPPLDEQFF. Full variable domain (outside the CDR3, taken from reference TRBV19 and TRBJ2-1): DGGITQSPKYLFRKEGQNVTLSCEQNLNHDAMYWYRQDPGQGLRLIYYSQIVNDFQKGDIAEGYSVSREKKESFPLTVTSAQKNPTAFYLCASSIPPLDEQFFGPGTRLTVL.

This rearrangement joins TRBV7-2 to TRBJ2-1; D not certain. This CDR3 is 11 amino acids long. The V end was cut by 0 bases, the J end by 6 bases, with 0 bases between. The germline CDR1 and CDR2 sequences are SGHTA and FQGNSA. The CDR3 spells CASSLANEQFF. The CDR3 DNA is TGTGCCAGCAGCTTAGCCAATGAGCAGTTCTTC.

V gene TRBV5-4 combines with J gene TRBJ2-1, with TRBD1 matching over 7 bases. Unmatched junction bases numbered 16, after V lost 4 bases and J lost 9 bases. CDR1 and CDR2 (germline): SGHNT, YYREEE (reference sequence). CDR3 size: 16 residues. The DNA of the CDR3 is TGTGCCAGCAGCCCTAGGGACAGACCGATCCTGAGTGAGCAGTTCTTC. It yields the protein CASSPRDRPILSEQFF.

The chain carries TRBV18 and TRBJ1-2; D is possibly TRBD1 (5 bases). Trimming pared 4 bases from V and 5 bases from J, leaving 14 bases between. CDR1 and CDR2 from the germline V gene are KGHSH and LQKENI. The CDR3 loop spans 14 amino acids. The chain's CDR3 is CASSLGEGLYGYTF. The CDR3 coding sequence is TGTGCCAGCTCACTTGGCGAGGGACTTTATGGCTACACCTTC.

CDR3 sequence: CASSHPGGGRTLHF. The DNA of the CDR3 is TGTGCCAGCAGCCACCCGGGGGGCGGTAGAACCCTCCACTTT. The V and J genes are TRBV14 and TRBJ1-6; D is perhaps TRBD1 (6 bases). Trimming pared 3 bases from V and 14 bases from J, leaving 17 bases between. Germline V gives CDR1 SGHDN, CDR2 FVKESK. The length of the CDR3 is 14 residues.

This clone was counted once. This chain joins TRBV5-5 and TRBJ2-3; TRBD2 is a possible D gene (5 bases). The CDR3 length is 16 residues. Between the trimmed V and J ends, which lost 6 bases and 3 bases, there was a span of 20 bases. Per germline, CDR1 SGHKS and CDR2 YYEKEE (reference sequence). CDR3 bases: TGTGCCAGCACCTCCGCAACCGGGATTGAAACAGATACGCAGTATTTT. Translation: CASTSATGIETDTQYF.

This clone was counted a single time. The V call is TRBV10-1, the J call TRBJ1-1; D might be TRBD1 (5 bases). Per the germline V gene, CDR1 is WNHNN and CDR2 is SYGVQD (reference sequence). V dropped 3 bases and J dropped 6 bases, with 14 bases sitting between them. This CDR3 contains 14 residues. CDR3 nucleotide sequence: TGCGCCAGCAGTGACGGGGGATCAAAGGCTGAAGCTTTCTTT. Its translation: CASSDGGSKAEAFF.

The rearrangement joins TRBV2 to TRBJ2-7, with TRBD1 matching 9 bases. V gave up 7 bases and J gave up 7 bases; unmatched junction bases: 17. This CDR3 has 16 residues. In germline, CDR1 is SNHLY, CDR2 FYNNEI. The CDR3 reads CASIPRAGTGLGEQYF. The CDR3 DNA sequence: TGTGCCAGCATCCCCAGGGCGGGGACAGGGCTAGGGGAGCAGTACTTC. The variable domain in full, with the rest retrieved from reference TRBV2 and TRBJ2-7, is EPEVTQTPSHQVTQMGQEVILRCVPISNHLYFYWYRQILGQKVEFLVSFYNNEISEKSEIFDDQFSVERPDGSNFTLKIRSTKLEDSAMYFCASIPRAGTGLGEQYFGPGTRLTVT.

CDR3 amino acids: CASNGQNQETQYF. The CDR3 nucleotides are TGCGCCAGCAACGGGCAGAACCAAGAGACCCAGTACTTC. The rearrangement links TRBV10-2 to TRBJ2-5; D is uncertain. V shed 7 bases and J shed 0 bases, with 9 bases lying between them. The germline gives CDR1 WSHSY, CDR2 SAAADI. The CDR3 runs to 13 residues.

The chain links TRBV5-1 to TRBJ1-1, with D hard to call. The CDR3 loop spans 15 amino acids. Germline V lookup: CDR1 SGHRS, CDR2 YFSETQ. Trimming left V 3 bases short and J 3 bases short, with 15 bases between. CDR3 DNA sequence: TGCGCCAGCAGCTACACCGGGGTCCGTGACACTGAAGCTTTCTTT. This codes for CASSYTGVRDTEAFF.

V and J are TRBV2 and TRBJ1-2; D is undetermined. V was shortened by 2 bases and J by 10 bases, with 20 bases between the two germline ends. The CDR3 consists of 15 residues. Per the germline V gene, CDR1 is SNHLY and CDR2 is FYNNEI. CDR3 sequence reads: CASSELTVLTMDYTF. The CDR3 DNA is TGTGCCAGCAGTGAATTAACAGTTCTAACTATGGACTACACCTTC. The entire variable domain, with the rest obtained from reference TRBV2 and TRBJ1-2, is as follows: EPEVTQTPSHQVTQMGQEVILRCVPISNHLYFYWYRQILGQKVEFLVSFYNNEISEKSEIFDDQFSVERPDGSNFTLKIRSTKLEDSAMYFCASSELTVLTMDYTFGSGTRLTVV.

The genes are TRBV10-2 and TRBJ2-2; 13 nucleotides agree with TRBD2. The CDR3 contains 18 residues. CDR1 and CDR2 (germline): WSHSY, SAAADI. V lost 3 bases to trimming and J lost 6 bases; unmatched junction nucleotides: 10. The CDR3 loop reads CASSDQKSTSGGAGELFF. The CDR3 nucleotides are TGCGCCAGCAGTGATCAAAAGTCTACTAGCGGGGGGGCCGGGGAGCTGTTTTTT.

The chain recombines TRBV7-9 with TRBJ1-1; no clear D gene. Germline V gives CDR1 SEHNR, CDR2 FQNEAQ (reference sequence). The CDR3 is 8 residues long. V dropped 11 bases and J dropped 5 bases, with 3 bases sitting between them. The DNA for the CDR3 is TGTGCCCCGACTGAAGCTTTCTTT. This gives the protein CAPTEAFF.

This clone was seen a single time. J is TRBJ2-7 and V is TRBV2; 9 bases are a match to TRBD1. Trimming removed 6 bases from V and 2 bases from J; junction bases left unmatched: 8. CDR1 and CDR2 (germline): SNHLY, FYNNEI. This CDR3 spans 15 amino acids. The CDR3 DNA sequence: TGTGCCAGCAGCATTAGACAGGGGGGAACCTACGAGCAGTACTTC. It yields the protein CASSIRQGGTYEQYF.

In its sample, this clone was seen once. This sequence joins TRBV7-9 and TRBJ2-3; D perhaps matches TRBD2 (6 bases). The CDR3 sequence is 15 residues long. The V gene lost 5 bases and the J gene lost 4 bases, with 16 bases spanning the gap. Germline loops: CDR1 SEHNR, CDR2 FQNEAQ (reference sequence). The DNA of the CDR3 is TGTGCCAGCAGCCGGGACTTACAGCCCCCAGATACGCAGTATTTT. This translates into CASSRDLQPPDTQYF.

The chain is built from TRBV2 and TRBJ2-1; D is undetermined. Trimming removed 4 bases at V and 7 bases at J, with 11 bases between. The CDR3 contains 13 residues. Germline CDR1 and CDR2: SNHLY and FYNNEI. In DNA, the CDR3 is TGTGCCAGCAGTGTAGCTTTAGTAAATGAGCAGTTCTTC. Its protein is CASSVALVNEQFF.

The chain uses TRBV5-4 and TRBJ2-1, with D possibly being TRBD1 (5 bases). The CDR3 runs 16 residues. CDR1 SGHNT and CDR2 YYREEE come from the germline V gene (reference sequence). V shed 3 bases and J shed 0 bases, with 13 bases lying between them. The CDR3 loop is CASSWTQTSSYNEQFF. For the CDR3, the DNA is TGTGCCAGCAGCTGGACACAAACGAGCTCCTACAATGAGCAGTTCTTC.

The rearrangement joins TRBV19 to TRBJ2-7; D gene ambiguous. Germline V lookup: CDR1 LNHDA, CDR2 SQIVND (reference sequence). With 2 bases removed from V and 1 base from J, the gap between germline ends came to 9 bases. This CDR3 comprises 14 residues. CDR3 DNA sequence: TGTGCCAGTAGTATACAGGCCGATTCCTACGAGCAGTACTTC. It encodes CASSIQADSYEQYF.

This chain uses TRBV19 with TRBJ2-7; 7 positions agree with TRBD1. CDR1 is LNHDA, CDR2 SQIVND, per germline (reference sequence). This CDR3 comprises 14 residues. Unmatched junction bases numbered 7, after V lost 5 bases and J lost 3 bases. In DNA form, the CDR3 reads TGTGCCAGTAGTGACAGGGAAGGGTTCTACGAGCAGTACTTC. Translating gives CASSDREGFYEQYF.

The rearrangement uses TRBV11-2 and TRBJ2-3; D is uncertain. Germline V CDR1 and CDR2: SGHAT, FQNNGV. The ends were cut back, 1 base at V and 4 bases at J, with 6 bases in the middle. There are 13 residues in the CDR3. The CDR3 nucleotides read TGTGCCAGCAGCTTAGGTCCGGCAGATACGCAGTATTTT. Its translation: CASSLGPADTQYF.

V gene TRBV5-1 combines with J gene TRBJ2-7; D is perhaps TRBD2 (6 bases). Trimming stripped 0 bases from V and 4 bases from J, with 11 bases between. This CDR3 contains 14 residues. Per the germline V gene, CDR1 is SGHRS and CDR2 is YFSETQ. This chain's CDR3 is CASSLEGLQYEQYF. CDR3 DNA sequence: TGCGCCAGCAGCTTGGAGGGACTGCAATACGAGCAGTACTTC.

V is TRBV4-3 and J is TRBJ1-1, with D unresolved. The CDR3 is made up of 14 amino acids. Deletions cut 0 bases from V and 3 bases from J, with 8 bases between. The germline V gene encodes CDR1 LGHNA and CDR2 YSLEER. CDR3 protein: CASSQDHRDTEAFF. In DNA form, the CDR3 reads TGCGCCAGCAGCCAAGATCATCGGGACACTGAAGCTTTCTTT.

This chain links TRBV11-3 with TRBJ2-7; TRBD1 is a possible D gene (6 bases). The ends were cut back, 6 bases at V and 3 bases at J, with 9 bases in the middle. The CDR3 consists of 12 residues. The germline gives CDR1 SGHNT, CDR2 YENEEA. The CDR3 DNA is TGTGCCAGCAGAAAAGGGGGCTACGAGCAGTACTTC. It yields the protein CASRKGGYEQYF.

The CDR3 region is CASSVSPPAGTTEAFF. The CDR3, as DNA: TGTGCCAGTAGCGTATCCCCCCCGGCAGGGACCACTGAAGCTTTCTTT. This sequence joins TRBV19 and TRBJ1-1; D is possibly TRBD1 (5 bases). The V end lost 6 bases, the J end lost 4 bases, and 21 bases lay between the germline ends. The V gene's germline CDR1 is LNHDA and CDR2 SQIVND (reference sequence). This CDR3 is 16 amino acids long.

The chain couples TRBV7-9 to TRBJ1-2, with D perhaps TRBD1 (5 bases). V lost 5 bases, J lost 1 base, and 11 bases lay in between. The germline V gene encodes CDR1 SEHNR and CDR2 FQNEAQ (reference sequence). This CDR3 contains 14 residues. In DNA, the CDR3 is TGTGCCAGCAGCCTCGACAGTTTTAACTATGGCTACACCTTC. Protein: CASSLDSFNYGYTF.

V usage is TRBV2 and J usage is TRBJ2-1; 11 bases fit TRBD1. CDR1 and CDR2 from the germline V gene are SNHLY and FYNNEI. The CDR3 runs to 14 residues. V was pared by 7 bases and J by 3 bases, with 2 bases of the junction left unmatched. The CDR3 is CASTGTGGYNEQFF. Written as DNA, the CDR3 is TGTGCCAGCACCGGGACAGGGGGCTACAATGAGCAGTTCTTC.

This sequence joins TRBV5-3 and TRBJ2-4; maybe TRBD1 (5 bases). TRBV5-3 is marked as an open reading frame, function uncertain. The CDR3 covers 17 residues. The ends were cut back, 3 bases at V and 3 bases at J, with 19 bases in the middle. CDR3 in DNA: TGTGCCAGAAGCTCCCAAGGGGTGGTTCTAGGCAAAAACATTCAGTACTTC. Residues: CARSSQGVVLGKNIQYF.

V and J are TRBV19 and TRBJ1-1; D unresolved. V lost 8 bases and J lost 0, with 10 bases in between. CDR1 and CDR2 (germline): LNHDA, SQIVND (reference sequence). This CDR3 is built from 13 residues. In DNA, the CDR3 is TGTGCCAGTGGTCGCGGCATGAACACTGAAGCTTTCTTT. It translates to CASGRGMNTEAFF.